This T cell receptor beta chain is drawn from a study of T cell responses to AZD1222 COVID-19 vaccine. Study-wide points: Clonal diversity may have been underestimated in mostly white British donors. Repertoire collection took place solely once the T cell response had peaked. Reports indicate that nearly half of spike-specific TCRs are directed at unmutated variant regions.

In its sample, this clone was seen once. The antigen is not known. This table comes from immunoSEQ multiplex PCR, and its TCRdb copy is limited to in-frame clones, with some not included. The top ten hold under 2% of the sample, which has some 190,000 clones, about nine tenths seen once. Second-dose recipients at about 4 or about 12 weeks were treated as one pooled group. The CDR3 spans 12 residues. The V end lost 3 bases, the J end lost 6 bases, and 6 bases lay between the germline ends. Germline loops: CDR1 MNHEY, CDR2 SVGAGI. This specimen was peripheral blood, taken 28 days after the second AZD1222 dose. The rearrangement joins TRBV6-5 to TRBJ1-5; D not certain. The receptor was isolated from an adult who received the AZD1222 COVID-19 vaccine. The CDR3 protein is CASSYLGQPQHF. In nucleotides, the CDR3 is TGTGCCAGCAGTTATTTAGGTCAGCCCCAGCATTTT.